This T cell receptor beta chain is drawn from a study of blood T cell repertoires in COVID-19. Background on the study: Whether acute or convalescent, the COVID-19 samples came from the United States, Italy and Spain. T cells, B-cell-depleted T cells, or PBMCs provided the cDNA or gDNA that served as material.

Study processing details: Estimation of nucleated cell counts relied on the amplification of reference gene primers. TCRdb's copy holds only in-frame clones and misses some; the assay was immunoSEQ multiplex PCR. V and J calls and clone size are given by that table; D and trimming were obtained from the DNA. The data show more than 85,000 clones, approximately 87% seen once. The germline V gene encodes CDR1 MDHEN and CDR2 SYDVKM. Trimming cost V 3 bases and J 1 base, with 22 bases left between them. The CDR3 spans 19 residues. The chain recombines TRBV28 with TRBJ1-3; D not resolved. Material for sequencing was peripheral blood. This receptor was identified in a human donor in a cohort sampled during active COVID-19. CDR3 residues: CASSFDSRIPLNSGNTIYF. CDR3 DNA sequence: TGTGCCAGCAGTTTCGATTCCAGGATCCCTCTGAATTCTGGAAACACCATATATTTT.